This is a list of T cell receptor beta chains from one sample in a study of T-cell reconstitution after alpha-beta-depleted transplantation in children. A single record per CDR3 protein comes from TCRdb applying MiXCR to the PCR reads. The data show some 500,000 distinct CDR3 sequences, 15% to 20% seen once. The specimen comprised PBMCs from the stem cell graft donor, sampled from the stem cell graft. Receptor source: a human donor who donated a stem cell graft to a child with acute lymphoblastic leukemia. Each CDR3 is given with its conserved first and last residue. Each record gives: CDR3 protein, CDR3 DNA, V gene, clone size, J gene, D gene. The D gene is left open where the match is weak. Size is stated for part of the rows, as once, few or many counts, or as a class when the clone is expanded.

CASSDWPLRAYEQYF	TGTGCCAGCAGTGATTGGCCGTTGAGGGCCTACGAGCAGTACTTC	TRBV6-1	NA	TRBJ2-7	NA
CASTGLAGGEQFF	TGTGCCAGTACGGGACTAGCGGGAGGGGAGCAGTTCTTC	TRBV27	few	TRBJ2-1	TRBD2
CASSQERTTSGSPVEQFF	TGTGCCAGCAGCCAAGAACGAACGACAAGCGGGTCGCCGGTTGAGCAGTTCTTC	TRBV14	NA	TRBJ2-1	NA
CASSRADAGTGPRHF	TGTGCCAGCAGCCGCGCCGACGCAGGGACAGGTCCGCGGCATTTT	TRBV7-9	few	TRBJ1-5	TRBD1
CASSLTTDTEAFF	TGCGCCAGCAGCTTGACGACAGACACAGAAGCTTTCTTT	TRBV5-1	many	TRBJ1-1	NA
CASSPSGDWVHF	TGTGCCAGCAGCCCCTCCGGAGACTGGGTGCACTTC	TRBV5-5	few	TRBJ2-7	NA
CASSSGGGPSTDTQYF	TGTGCCAGCAGCTCGGGTGGCGGGCCTAGCACAGATACGCAGTATTTT	TRBV7-9	NA	TRBJ2-3	NA
CASSPQNTEAFF	TGTGCCAGCTCACCTCAGAACACTGAAGCTTTCTTT	TRBV18	few	TRBJ1-1	NA
CASSISDYTEAFF	TGTGCCAGCAGTATATCGGATTACACTGAAGCTTTCTTT	TRBV2	few	TRBJ1-1	NA
CASSLGTGGFNEQFF	TGCGCCAGCAGCTTGGGGACAGGGGGCTTCAATGAGCAGTTCTTC	TRBV5-1	NA	TRBJ2-1	TRBD1
CASSFPQSGGELFF	TGCGCCAGCAGCTTCCCACAGTCAGGCGGGGAGCTGTTTTTT	TRBV5-1	NA	TRBJ2-2	NA
CASRGPGRASRVYEQYF	TGCGCCAGCAGGGGGCCGGGACGGGCCAGCCGAGTTTACGAGCAGTACTTC	TRBV5-1	few	TRBJ2-7	NA
CASSLVAVRKETQYF	TGTGCCAGCAGCTTGGTAGCGGTTCGAAAAGAGACCCAGTACTTC	TRBV5-6	few	TRBJ2-5	NA
CASTLVYEQYF	TGTGCCAGTACCCTTGTCTACGAGCAGTACTTC	TRBV9	few	TRBJ2-7	NA
CASTADETQYF	TGTGCCAGCACGGCAGACGAGACCCAGTACTTC	TRBV2	few	TRBJ2-5	NA
CASSQQSYEQYF	TGTGCCAGCAGCCAGCAATCCTACGAGCAGTACTTC	TRBV3-1	many	TRBJ2-7	NA
CASSVLERAVYEQFF	TGTGCCAGCAGCGTTCTGGAGAGGGCCGTTTATGAGCAGTTCTTC	TRBV7-9	NA	TRBJ2-1	NA
CASSQALGSGDEQYF	TGTGCCAGCAGCCAAGCTCTGGGCTCGGGAGACGAGCAGTACTTC	TRBV4-2	NA	TRBJ2-7	NA
CASSQDPQGGYQPQHF	TGCGCCAGCAGCCAAGATCCCCAGGGGGGGTATCAGCCCCAGCATTTT	TRBV4-1	NA	TRBJ1-5	TRBD1
CSVEDPAEAFF	TGCAGCGTTGAAGATCCAGCTGAAGCTTTCTTT	TRBV29-1	few	TRBJ1-1	NA
CAWSVRSQPQHF	TGTGCCTGGAGTGTACGTAGTCAGCCCCAGCATTTT	TRBV30	NA	TRBJ1-5	NA
CASNVWRANEPQHF	TGTGCCAGCAATGTTTGGAGGGCTAATGAGCCCCAGCATTTT	TRBV6-1	few	TRBJ1-5	NA
CKRLAGAEYEQYF	TGCAAAAGACTAGCGGGAGCGGAATACGAGCAGTACTTC	TRBV20-1	NA	TRBJ2-7	TRBD2
CASSQTGTAQYF	TGTGCCAGCAGCCAGACCGGGACAGCACAGTACTTC	TRBV3-1	few	TRBJ2-4	TRBD1
CASSQVRGENNEQFF	TGCGCCAGCAGCCAAGTCCGGGGGGAGAACAATGAGCAGTTCTTC	TRBV4-1	NA	TRBJ2-1	TRBD2
CASSLSSRGLDTQYF	TGCGCCAGCAGCTTGAGTTCGCGTGGGTTGGATACGCAGTATTTT	TRBV5-1	many	TRBJ2-3	NA
CASSLSGGDTEAFF	TGTGCCAGCAGCTTATCAGGGGGCGACACTGAAGCTTTCTTT	TRBV7-3	NA	TRBJ1-1	TRBD1
CASADGSSYEQYF	TGTGCCAGCGCAGACGGTAGCTCCTACGAGCAGTACTTC	TRBV2	NA	TRBJ2-7	NA
CASSDGTSLYEQYF	TGTGCCAGTAGTGACGGGACTAGCCTCTACGAGCAGTACTTC	TRBV19	NA	TRBJ2-7	TRBD2
CASSVGGRYEQYF	TGTGCCAGCAGCGTTGGCGGGAGGTACGAGCAGTACTTC	TRBV9	NA	TRBJ2-7	TRBD2
CASSLDGGRDTQYF	TGCGCCAGCAGCTTGGACGGCGGGAGGGATACGCAGTATTTT	TRBV5-1	few	TRBJ2-3	TRBD2
CASSQDLTRLAEINEQFF	TGTGCCAGCAGCCAAGATCTCACCCGACTAGCGGAGATCAATGAGCAGTTCTTC	TRBV3-1	NA	TRBJ2-1	TRBD2
CASSASQGGQGFQYF	TGTGCCAGCAGTGCTAGCCAGGGGGGACAGGGGTTTCAGTACTTC	TRBV27	few	TRBJ2-4	TRBD1
CASTSGLIAGNTIYF	TGTGCCAGCACCTCAGGACTCATTGCTGGAAACACCATATATTTT	TRBV7-9	NA	TRBJ1-3	NA
CASSLPGSGSYNEQFF	TGTGCCAGCAGCCTACCCGGAAGCGGGAGTTACAATGAGCAGTTCTTC	TRBV7-9	NA	TRBJ2-1	TRBD2
CASSLTGHHEQYF	TGTGCCAGCAGTTTGACTGGCCATCACGAGCAGTACTTC	TRBV12-3/TRBV12-4	few	TRBJ2-7	NA
CSARTGGTAKNIQYF	TGCAGTGCTAGGACAGGGGGAACGGCCAAAAACATTCAGTACTTC	TRBV20-1	NA	TRBJ2-4	TRBD1
CSAMEFIGAFF	TGCAGTGCTATGGAGTTTATTGGAGCTTTCTTT	TRBV20-1	NA	TRBJ1-1	NA
CASTTRGAYEQYF	TGTGCCAGCACCACGCGGGGGGCCTACGAGCAGTACTTC	TRBV5-4	few	TRBJ2-7	TRBD2
CASRMPGTSEQFF	TGCGCCAGCAGAATGCCCGGGACAAGTGAGCAGTTCTTC	TRBV5-1	NA	TRBJ2-1	NA
CASRQTGEQYF	TGTGCCAGCAGACAAACAGGGGAGCAGTACTTC	TRBV3-1	few	TRBJ2-7	NA
CASSLGVAGTDTQYF	TGCGCCAGCAGCTTGGGCGTAGCGGGAACAGATACGCAGTATTTT	TRBV5-1	few	TRBJ2-3	TRBD2
CASSHHRTSGTGGGELFF	TGTGCCAGCAGCCATCATAGGACTAGCGGGACAGGAGGCGGGGAGCTGTTTTTT	TRBV3-1	NA	TRBJ2-2	TRBD2
CASSSGHHNEQFF	TGCGCCAGCAGCTCAGGACACCATAATGAGCAGTTCTTC	TRBV5-1	NA	TRBJ2-1	NA
CASYSPRDRRGGFF	TGTGCCAGCTATTCTCCCCGGGACAGGCGTGGAGGATTCTTT	TRBV18	few	TRBJ1-1	TRBD1
CASSQDRRGSHQPQHF	TGCGCCAGCAGCCAAGATCGCAGGGGGAGTCATCAGCCCCAGCATTTT	TRBV4-1	NA	TRBJ1-5	TRBD1
CASSEVQGAYEQYF	TGTGCCAGCAGTGAGGTACAGGGGGCCTACGAGCAGTACTTC	TRBV6-1	few	TRBJ2-7	TRBD1
CASSGQGMGEAFF	TGTGCCAGCAGTGGACAGGGGATGGGTGAAGCTTTCTTT	TRBV7-6	few	TRBJ1-1	TRBD1
CSVGGRPGYEQYF	TGCAGCGTTGGAGGACGACCCGGCTACGAGCAGTACTTC	TRBV29-1	few	TRBJ2-7	NA
CASSEPASAYQETQYF	TGTGCCAGCAGTGAACCGGCTAGCGCCTACCAAGAGACCCAGTACTTC	TRBV6-1	few	TRBJ2-5	NA
CSARESVSSLQNTEAFF	TGCAGTGCTAGAGAAAGTGTCTCGAGCCTTCAAAACACTGAAGCTTTCTTT	TRBV20-1	NA	TRBJ1-1	NA
CAISEPGSPLHF	TGTGCCATCAGTGAGCCTGGGTCACCCCTCCACTTT	TRBV10-3	NA	TRBJ1-6	NA
CSATFGETQYF	TGCAGTGCTACATTTGGGGAGACCCAGTACTTC	TRBV20-1	few	TRBJ2-5	NA